One sample yielded the 25 T cell receptor beta chains listed below, sequenced in a study of cytomegalovirus exposure and HLA in healthy donors. The PCR used 60 Vbeta and 13 Jbeta primers. Method: immunoSEQ multiplex PCR; TCRdb's copy keeps in-frame clones and lacks some. Found here are around 200,000 clones, about 79% of them singletons; the top ten hold 1.8%. Source material: PBMCs. These receptors all stem from a male donor in good health and CMV-seronegative.

This chain joins TRBV27 and TRBJ2-1; the match to TRBD2 covers 8 bases. Germline CDR1 MNHEY, CDR2 SMNVEV (reference sequence). Losses at the gene ends were 5 bases for V and 7 bases for J; bases not matched to a gene: 7. The CDR3 has 14 residues. This chain's CDR3 is CASSPLAGQNEQFF. For the CDR3, the DNA is TGTGCCAGCAGTCCCTTAGCGGGGCAGAATGAGCAGTTCTTC.

The CDR3 nucleotides are TGTGCCAGCAGCTTAGCGGGCATGAATAGCAATCAGCCCCAGCATTTT. Translating gives CASSLAGMNSNQPQHF. V gene TRBV7-9 combines with J gene TRBJ1-5; D is unclear. This CDR3 region has 16 residues. V lost 0 bases and J 0 bases, leaving 9 bases between the germline ends. Germline V gives CDR1 SEHNR, CDR2 FQNEAQ (reference sequence).

The rearrangement uses TRBV6-1 and TRBJ2-7, with 10 positions matching TRBD1. CDR3 size: 14 residues. The junction had 13 bases not matched to a gene; V was cut back by 11 bases and J by 6 bases. The germline CDR1 and CDR2 sequences are MNHNS and SASEGT. For the CDR3, the DNA is TGTGCCTCCCAAGCCCGGGACAGGGGTCCCGAGCAGTACTTC. Encoded protein: CASQARDRGPEQYF.

CDR3 sequence: CASTPPGGTYGYTF. The CDR3 DNA reads TGTGCCAGCACCCCCCCGGGAGGGACCTATGGCTACACCTTC. The V gene is TRBV25-1, the J gene TRBJ1-2; possibly TRBD1 for D (5 bases). Germline assignment: CDR1 MGHDK and CDR2 SYGVNS. CDR3 length: 14 amino acids. V was shortened by 7 bases and J by 4 bases, with 16 bases between the two germline ends.

V is TRBV5-1 and J is TRBJ1-2; 8 bases map to TRBD1. Germline V gene lookup returns CDR1 SGHRS and CDR2 YFSETQ. CDR3 length: 13 residues. The V and J ends lost 4 bases and 6 bases, in that order; junction bases with no gene match: 5. As DNA, the CDR3 is TGCGCCAGCAGCGCGGCAGGGGGCCATGGCTACACCTTC. Protein product: CASSAAGGHGYTF. Complete variable domain (other parts from reference TRBV5-1 and TRBJ1-2): KAGVTQTPRYLIKTRGQQVTLSCSPISGHRSVSWYQQTPGQGLQFLFEYFSETQRNKGNFPGRFSGRQFSNSRSEMNVSTLELGDSALYLCASSAAGGHGYTFGSGTRLTVV.

The rearrangement joins TRBV6-6 to TRBJ2-7; D is perhaps TRBD1 (8 bases). This CDR3 is 15 amino acids long. CDR1 and CDR2 (germline): MNHNY, SVGAGI (reference sequence). V lost 8 bases, J lost 2 bases, and 19 bases lay in between. The CDR3 region has the DNA TGTGCCAGCGCGCAAAGCGGGACAGGTCCCTACGAGCAGTACTTC. It codes for CASAQSGTGPYEQYF.

The chain has TRBV4-3 and TRBJ2-1; weak D call: TRBD1 (6 bases). The CDR3 length is 13 residues. Germline CDR1 and CDR2: LGHNA and YSLEER. The V gene lost 4 bases and the J gene lost 4 bases, with 8 bases spanning the gap. The CDR3 protein is CASSPTGYNEQFF. CDR3 in DNA: TGCGCCAGCAGCCCTACAGGGTACAATGAGCAGTTCTTC.

V is TRBV6-6 and J is TRBJ2-5; D is unclear. CDR1 and CDR2 (germline): MNHNY, SVGAGI (reference sequence). There are 13 residues in the CDR3. V was trimmed by 0 bases and J by 4 bases, leaving 6 bases between them. This CDR3 is CASSYSARETQYF. The DNA of the CDR3 is TGTGCCAGCAGTTACTCGGCCAGAGAGACCCAGTACTTC.

The chain has TRBV9 and TRBJ2-1; D remains unclear. Between the trimmed V and J ends, which lost 0 bases and 6 bases, there was a span of 13 bases. Per germline, CDR1 SGDLS and CDR2 YYNGEE. This CDR3 contains 15 residues. The CDR3 DNA sequence: TGTGCCAGCAGCGTAGAAGAGAGTCCCGTCAATGAGCAGTTCTTC. Protein: CASSVEESPVNEQFF.

This chain links TRBV5-6 with TRBJ1-2, with 10 bases that match TRBD1. The V segment lost 0 bases and the J segment 2 bases; nucleotides outside the gene matches: 7. CDR1 is SGHDT and CDR2 is YYEEEE in the germline V gene. The CDR3 spans 17 residues. The CDR3 here is CASSLEGTGVKNYGYTF. CDR3 DNA sequence: TGTGCCAGCAGCTTGGAGGGGACAGGGGTTAAGAACTATGGCTACACCTTC.

The chain carries TRBV5-1 and TRBJ1-2, with D hard to call. The CDR3 extends over 14 amino acids. Trimming left V 0 bases short and J 6 bases short, with 12 bases between. Germline V gene lookup returns CDR1 SGHRS and CDR2 YFSETQ. Here the CDR3 reads CASSLAENYHGYTF. CDR3 sequence (DNA): TGCGCCAGCAGCTTGGCAGAGAACTATCATGGCTACACCTTC.

The V call is TRBV6-5, the J call TRBJ1-6; 10 bases line up with TRBD1. The V gene end was trimmed by 2 bases and the J gene end by 8 bases; junction bases not matched to a gene: 6. The CDR3 is 16 amino acids. Germline lookup yields CDR1 MNHEY and CDR2 SVGAGI. CDR3 nucleotides: TGTGCCAGCAGTTACCTGGGACAGGGGAAGGATTCACCCCTCCACTTT. The encoded protein is CASSYLGQGKDSPLHF.

The chain joins TRBV5-8 to TRBJ2-5, with TRBD1 as a possible D gene (6 bases). CDR1 and CDR2 from the germline V gene are SGHTS and YDEGEE. The CDR3 extends over 15 amino acids. V dropped 4 bases and J dropped 4 bases, with 17 bases sitting between them. CDR3 in DNA: TGTGCCAGCAGCCGGCCTCTAGTAGGGGGAGAGACCCAGTACTTC. Translated: CASSRPLVGGETQYF.

The J gene is TRBJ1-2, the V gene TRBV4-3, with 7 nucleotides matching TRBD1. The V gene's germline CDR1 is LGHNA and CDR2 YSLEER. This CDR3 has 17 amino acids. V lost 0 bases to trimming and J lost 3 bases; unmatched junction nucleotides: 10. In nucleotides, the CDR3 is TGCGCCAGCAGCCAAGACGGTGTCAGGGGGATGGACTATGGCTACACCTTC. Protein: CASSQDGVRGMDYGYTF.

This clone showed up just a few times. CDR3 nucleotide sequence: TGTGCCAGCAGCGAGACTAGACGCTATGAGCAGTTCTTC. This codes for CASSETRRYEQFF. This sequence joins TRBV7-8 and TRBJ2-1, with D maybe TRBD2 (6 bases). The germline CDR1 and CDR2 sequences are SGHVS and FQNEAQ. Trimming took off 5 bases at V and 8 bases at J, with 13 bases between the two ends. The CDR3 loop spans 13 amino acids.

V usage is TRBV10-3 and J usage is TRBJ2-7; the D gene is possibly TRBD2 (5 bases). The CDR3 length is 13 residues. CDR1 and CDR2 from the germline V gene are ENHRY and SYGVKD. Trimming left V 5 bases short and J 5 bases short, with 13 bases between. As DNA, the CDR3 is TGTGCCATCAGTTGGCAGGACTCTGACGAGCAGTACTTC. This gives the protein CAISWQDSDEQYF.

The genes are TRBV9 and TRBJ1-2, with D possibly TRBD1 on 5 matching bases. CDR1 is SGDLS, CDR2 YYNGEE, per germline. The CDR3 length is 12 residues. The V end was cut by 2 bases, the J end by 8 bases, with 10 bases between. In DNA, the CDR3 is TGTGCCAGCAGCGTGCGCGGGGGAGGCTACACCTTC. Its protein is CASSVRGGGYTF.

The V and J genes are TRBV5-6 and TRBJ2-3; perhaps TRBD1 as D (5 bases). CDR3 length: 15 amino acids. CDR1 is SGHDT and CDR2 is YYEEEE in the germline V gene. The V gene lost 0 bases and the J gene lost 1 base, with 9 bases spanning the gap. CDR3 sequence reads: CASSLAPGRTDTQYF. In DNA form, the CDR3 reads TGTGCCAGCAGCTTGGCCCCAGGGCGCACAGATACGCAGTATTTT.

This chain uses TRBV7-2 with TRBJ1-2; D is possibly TRBD1 (6 bases). This CDR3 contains 15 residues. Germline V lookup: CDR1 SGHTA, CDR2 FQGNSA. Trimming left V 5 bases short and J 7 bases short, with 20 bases between. CDR3 region: CASSETAGQTAGYTF. In DNA form, the CDR3 reads TGTGCCAGCAGCGAAACAGCGGGACAAACGGCTGGCTACACCTTC.

This chain uses TRBV7-2 with TRBJ2-7, with 9 bases aligning to TRBD1. CDR1 and CDR2 from the germline V gene are SGHTA and FQGNSA. The CDR3 totals 15 residues. Losses at the gene ends were 5 bases for V and 3 bases for J; bases not matched to a gene: 8. CDR3 bases: TGTGCCAGCAGCCCTGGACAGGGGTGGTTCTACGAGCAGTACTTC. It translates to CASSPGQGWFYEQYF.

This clone was seen a few times. This rearrangement joins TRBV5-1 to TRBJ2-3; 13 bases line up with TRBD2. The CDR3 extends over 19 amino acids. The germline gives CDR1 SGHRS, CDR2 YFSETQ. V dropped 3 bases and J dropped 2; count of bases not matched to a gene: 12. CDR3 in DNA: TGCGCCAGCAGCTCTTGGACTAGCGGGGGCCGGCTATCCACAGATACGCAGTATTTT. Protein product: CASSSWTSGGRLSTDTQYF.

The chain recombines TRBV13 with TRBJ1-1; D might be TRBD1 (6 bases). The length of the CDR3 is 15 residues. The ends were cut back, 5 bases at V and 4 bases at J, with 17 bases in the middle. Germline values: CDR1 PRHDT, CDR2 FYEKMQ (reference sequence). CDR3 protein: CASSTLTGGGTEAFF. The CDR3 DNA follows: TGTGCCAGCAGCACCCTGACAGGCGGAGGCACTGAAGCTTTCTTT. The full variable domain, with the rest looked up from reference TRBV13 and TRBJ1-1, is AAGVIQSPRHLIKEKRETATLKCYPIPRHDTVYWYQQGPGQDPQFLISFYEKMQSDKGSIPDRFSAQQFSDYHSELNMSSLELGDSALYFCASSTLTGGGTEAFFGQGTRLTVV.

The chain couples TRBV30 to TRBJ1-5, with 8 bases identical to TRBD1. CDR3 length: 15 amino acids. CDR1 is GTSNPN, CDR2 SVGIG, per germline (reference sequence). The V and J ends lost 2 bases and 6 bases, in that order; junction bases with no gene match: 9. CDR3 nucleotides: TGTGCCTGGAGTACAGGACAGGGCGAGTCTCAGCCCCAGCATTTT. Translation: CAWSTGQGESQPQHF.

The chain is built from TRBV7-6 and TRBJ1-1; 7 nucleotides agree with TRBD1. From germline, CDR1 is SGHVS and CDR2 FNYEAQ. The CDR3 runs to 16 residues. Trimming removed 3 bases from V and 5 bases from J; junction bases left unmatched: 12. The CDR3 nucleotides read TGTGCCAGCAGCTTGAATAAGATTACAGGGGAGACTGAAGCTTTCTTT. Protein: CASSLNKITGETEAFF.

This chain joins TRBV5-1 and TRBJ2-5; a weak D match, TRBD1 (6 bases). CDR1 and CDR2 from the germline V gene are SGHRS and YFSETQ. V was trimmed by 2 bases and J by 5 bases, leaving 10 bases between them. This CDR3 has 13 amino acids. The DNA of the CDR3 is TGCGCCAGCAGCTTTCAGGGGATGGAGACCCAGTACTTC. Residues: CASSFQGMETQYF.